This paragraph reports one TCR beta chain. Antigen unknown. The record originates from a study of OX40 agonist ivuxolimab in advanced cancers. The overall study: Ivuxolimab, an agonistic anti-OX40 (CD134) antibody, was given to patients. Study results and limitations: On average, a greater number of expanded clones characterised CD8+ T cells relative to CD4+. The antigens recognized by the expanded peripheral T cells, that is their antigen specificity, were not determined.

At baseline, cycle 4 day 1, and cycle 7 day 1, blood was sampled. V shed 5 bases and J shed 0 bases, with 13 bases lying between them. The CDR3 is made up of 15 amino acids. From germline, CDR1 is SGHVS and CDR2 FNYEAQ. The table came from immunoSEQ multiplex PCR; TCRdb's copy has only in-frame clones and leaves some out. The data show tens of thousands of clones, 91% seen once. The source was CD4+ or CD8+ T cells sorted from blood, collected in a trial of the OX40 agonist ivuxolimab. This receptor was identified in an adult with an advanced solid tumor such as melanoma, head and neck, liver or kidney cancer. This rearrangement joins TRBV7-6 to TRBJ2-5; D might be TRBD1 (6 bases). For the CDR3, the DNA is TGTGCCAGCAGCCAGACCCAGGGGTACCAAGAGACCCAGTACTTC. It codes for CASSQTQGYQETQYF.